The entry below describes one T cell receptor beta chain. Its antigen remains unknown. Criteria for exclusion of patients were uncontrolled infection, other autoimmune disease, pregnancy or lactation. Sampled blood dates from first hyperthyroidism diagnosis, and it precedes any ophthalmopathy symptoms. Germline CDR1 and CDR2: SEHNR and FQNEAQ (reference sequence). Germline trimming cut 5 bases from V and 9 bases from J; bases unmatched to any gene: 3. This CDR3 is 13 amino acids long. This sample was included in a study of T cells in Graves' hyperthyroidism and ophthalmopathy. Amplified regions were TCR beta CDR3 sequences from RNA transcripts. The HTBI primer set drove a first-round RT-PCR of the TCR CDR3. TCRdb processed the multiplex PCR reads anew with MiXCR; each CDR3 protein has one entry. Of 300,000 to 450,000 distinct CDR3 sequences in the sample, approximately 15% were seen once. Overall study findings and caveats: Most thyroid clonotypes expanded above 0.001 were also detected in blood. Ophthalmopathy was identified by the model a median approximately 6.9 months ahead of onset.

The sequence was collected from a young man with Graves' hyperthyroidism that later progressed to Graves' ophthalmopathy. The sample comprised blood. This chain joins TRBV7-9 and TRBJ2-1; the match to TRBD1 covers 11 bases. This CDR3 is CASSRTGGGEQFF. The CDR3, as DNA: TGTGCCAGCAGCCGGACAGGGGGCGGTGAGCAGTTCTTC.